Shown below are 19 T cell receptor beta chains from a single sample sequenced in a study of T cells after yellow fever vaccination. MiXCR, applied by TCRdb to the 5' RACE reads, yields one record per CDR3 protein. The repertoire holds about 320,000 distinct CDR3 sequences, with over 3.5% as singletons. Material: PBMCs, obtained 15 days after the yellow fever booster vaccination. These receptors were collected from a man between 18 and 29 years old who received the YFV17D yellow fever vaccine.

This chain uses TRBV5-5 with TRBJ2-7, with 8 bases matching TRBD2. J lost 0 bases, V lost 3 bases, and 14 bases had no gene match. Germline values: CDR1 SGHKS, CDR2 YYEKEE (reference sequence). This CDR3 is built from 18 residues. CDR3 in DNA: TGTGCCAGCAGCTACCGCCCACTGGTAGCGGGGATCTCCTACGAGCAGTACTTC. It specifies CASSYRPLVAGISYEQYF.

This clonotype has at least ten counts. The chain is built from TRBV3-2 and TRBJ2-7; TRBD2 was called by the table and not checked on the DNA. TRBV3-2 corresponds to a pseudogene. This CDR3 region has 13 residues. Here the CDR3 DNA reads TGTGCCAGCAGCCATGAGCGGGACTACGAGCAGTACGTC. This translates into CASSHERDYEQYV.

This clonotype was found many times. The chain uses TRBV5-1 and TRBJ2-5; 9 bases map to TRBD2. After removal of 1 base from V and 4 bases from J, the junction contained 5 bases not matched to a gene. Looked up from germline, CDR1 is SGHRS and CDR2 is YFSETQ. This CDR3 is built from 15 residues. The CDR3 protein is CASSLKGLALETQYF. DNA for the CDR3: TGCGCCAGCAGCTTGAAGGGACTAGCCTTAGAGACCCAGTACTTC.

This clonotype was recorded a few times. The rearrangement links TRBV27 to TRBJ1-5; D unresolved. The CDR3 is 16 residues long. Germline V gene data show CDR1 as MNHEY and CDR2 as SMNVEV (reference sequence). V shed 0 bases and J shed 7 bases, with 16 bases lying between them. Written as DNA, the CDR3 is TGTGCCAGCAGTTTATCGTTACCGAACATGGACCAGCCCCAGCATTTT. The encoded protein is CASSLSLPNMDQPQHF.

This chain links TRBV12-3 or TRBV12-4 with TRBJ2-7, with 8 nucleotides matching TRBD2. The trim removed 3 bases at V and 3 bases at J, leaving 7 bases unmatched. The CDR3 length is 15 residues. The CDR3 sequence is CASSFGYGGGYEQYF. The DNA for the CDR3 is TGTGCCAGCAGTTTTGGGTACGGGGGGGGCTACGAGCAGTACTTC.

This clonotype has a count of ten or more. This chain links TRBV4-1 with TRBJ2-7; 12 nucleotides agree with TRBD2. V dropped 4 bases and J dropped 7; count of bases not matched to a gene: 14. Per germline, CDR1 MGHRA and CDR2 YSYEKL. The CDR3 totals 17 residues. In DNA form, the CDR3 reads TGCGCCAGCAGCCGACAGCCCCTAGCGGGGGGGCGGGGAGAGCAGTACTTC. This encodes CASSRQPLAGGRGEQYF.

This clonotype was seen a handful of times. V usage is TRBV6-6 and J usage is TRBJ2-7; TRBD2 agrees at 9 bases. The CDR3 consists of 15 residues. Germline assignment: CDR1 MNHNY and CDR2 SVGAGI (reference sequence). Germline trimming cut 5 bases from V and 1 base from J; bases unmatched to any gene: 6. The CDR3 sequence: CASSPRLAASYEQYV. In DNA form, the CDR3 reads TGTGCCAGCAGTCCCCGACTAGCGGCTTCCTACGAGCAGTACGTC.

This chain joins TRBV12-3 or TRBV12-4 and TRBJ1-1, with 7 bases fitting TRBD1. CDR3 size: 15 residues. V dropped 5 bases and J dropped 8; count of bases not matched to a gene: 14. The CDR3 DNA sequence: TGTGCCAGCAGTCTTACCGGGGGACAGAAGGCAGAAGCTTTCTTT. Encoded protein: CASSLTGGQKAEAFF.

This rearrangement joins TRBV3-1 to TRBJ1-1; D uncertain. Germline-derived CDR1 and CDR2 are LGHDT and YNNKEL (reference sequence). The ends were cut back, 5 bases at V and 0 bases at J, with 13 bases in the middle. The CDR3 is 15 amino acids. The CDR3 reads CASSNFVGMNTEAFF. In DNA, the CDR3 is TGTGCCAGCAGCAACTTCGTAGGCATGAACACTGAAGCTTTCTTT.

V gene TRBV3-1 combines with J gene TRBJ2-5, with D uncertain. The CDR3 is made up of 14 amino acids. The V gene lost 5 bases and the J gene lost 0 bases, with 10 bases spanning the gap. The germline V gene has CDR1 LGHDT and CDR2 YNNKEL (reference sequence). The CDR3 coding sequence is TGTGCCAGCAGCTCTACGATGTACCAAGAGACCCAGTACTTC. Its protein is CASSSTMYQETQYF.

The chain uses TRBV11-1 and TRBJ2-3; 7 bases agree with TRBD1. This CDR3 is 14 amino acids long. The germline CDR1 and CDR2 sequences are SGHAT and FQDESV (reference sequence). After removal of 5 bases from V and 3 bases from J, the junction contained 5 bases not matched to a gene. CDR3 protein: CASSTGVRTDTQYF. In DNA, the CDR3 is TGTGCCAGCAGCACAGGGGTACGAACAGATACGCAGTATTTT.

The V and J genes are TRBV20-1 and TRBJ2-6; D is ambiguous. Germline V gene data show CDR1 as DFQATT and CDR2 as SNEGSKA (reference sequence). This CDR3 region has 15 residues. Trimming shortened V by 0 bases and J by 0 bases, and 6 bases separated the two germline ends. CDR3 DNA sequence: TGCAGTGCTAGAGATTTGCCCTCTGGGGCCAACGTCCTGACTTTC. Residues: CSARDLPSGANVLTF.

J is TRBJ1-1 and V is TRBV7-9; no clear D gene. In germline, CDR1 is SEHNR, CDR2 FQNEAQ (reference sequence). The CDR3 loop spans 14 amino acids. The V end was cut by 5 bases, the J end by 5 bases, with 15 bases between. CDR3 DNA: TGTGCCAGCAGCAATTCGCCAGTGGGGACTGAAGCTTTCTTT. Protein product: CASSNSPVGTEAFF.

This clonotype was seen a handful of times. V is TRBV12-3 or TRBV12-4 and J is TRBJ2-3, with D uncertain. V was clipped by 3 bases and J by 0 bases, with 7 bases between them. CDR3 length: 14 amino acids. For the CDR3, the DNA is TGTGCCAGCAGTTTCGGGCGAAGCACAGATACGCAGTATTTT. Translation gives CASSFGRSTDTQYF.

This clonotype was detected only a few times. The J gene is TRBJ1-2, the V gene TRBV10-3, with D possibly matching TRBD1 (6 bases). This CDR3 has 13 residues. Trimming took off 6 bases at V and 4 bases at J, with 12 bases between the two ends. CDR1 ENHRY and CDR2 SYGVKD come from the germline V gene. Written as DNA, the CDR3 is TGTGCCATCAGGCACAGGGACGGCTATGGCTACACCTTC. Encoded protein: CAIRHRDGYGYTF.

This clonotype was recorded a few times. This chain links TRBV6-5 with TRBJ1-6; D ambiguous. Trimming stripped 0 bases from V and 0 bases from J, with 6 bases between. The CDR3 loop spans 16 amino acids. Germline V gene sequence: CDR1 MNHEY, CDR2 SVGAGI. CDR3 DNA: TGTGCCAGCAGTTACTCTTGGCTCTCCTATAATTCACCCCTCCACTTT. It yields the protein CASSYSWLSYNSPLHF.

In its sample, this clonotype was seen many times. The chain combines TRBV12-3 or TRBV12-4 with TRBJ1-2; possibly TRBD1 for D (5 bases). V was clipped by 8 bases and J by 4 bases, with 17 bases between them. The length of the CDR3 is 14 residues. CDR3: CASGRGDYGYGYTF. The CDR3 nucleotides read TGTGCCAGCGGAAGAGGGGATTATGGCTATGGCTACACCTTC.

The sample holds a few counts of this clonotype. The chain carries TRBV6-4 and TRBJ2-7, with D maybe TRBD1 (5 bases). Germline V gene lookup returns CDR1 MRHNA and CDR2 SNTAGT. Trimming stripped 6 bases from V and 1 base from J, with 13 bases between. The CDR3 loop spans 14 amino acids. The CDR3 bases are TGTGCCAGCAGATATCTGGACAATTCCTACGAGCAGTACGTC. This encodes CASRYLDNSYEQYV.

In regard to this clonotype: A much larger clonotype is one base distant, so this may be a read error. This chain links TRBV5-1 with TRBJ2-3, with 7 positions matching TRBD1. Germline CDR1 is SGHRS and CDR2 is YFSETQ. The CDR3 is made up of 17 amino acids. The CDR3 nucleotides read TGCGCCAGCAGCAACCGAATAAGGACAGGCCCCACAGATACGCGGTATTTT. Translation: CASSNRIRTGPTDTRYF.